This note documents a single TCR beta chain sequence. Seattle patients were enrolled while actively infected and followed longitudinally. The entry originates in a study of blood T cell repertoires in COVID-19. Study summary: The origin of the acute and convalescent COVID-19 samples was the United States, Italy and Spain. The cDNA or gDNA used as material had been derived from T cells, B-cell-depleted T cells, or PBMCs.

Per the original data handling: Estimation of nucleated cell counts relied on the amplification of reference gene primers. Clones were read by immunoSEQ multiplex PCR, and TCRdb kept only the in-frame ones, dropping some. That table furnishes V, J and clone size, whereas the DNA furnished D and trimming. The table has 150,000 to 170,000 clones, 65% to 90% seen once. Trimming shortened V by 7 bases and J by 6 bases, and 16 bases separated the two germline ends. The germline V gene has CDR1 SNHLY and CDR2 FYNNEI. This CDR3 has 14 amino acids. This chain joins TRBV2 and TRBJ2-1; D might be TRBD2 (7 bases). Specimen: peripheral blood. The receptor was isolated from a woman aged 55-69 years with COVID-19, enrolled during active disease. This chain's CDR3 is CASNAGDIRNEQFF. CDR3 nucleotide sequence: TGTGCCAGCAACGCGGGGGACATACGCAATGAGCAGTTCTTC. The entire variable domain, with the rest obtained from reference TRBV2 and TRBJ2-1, is as follows: EPEVTQTPSHQVTQMGQEVILRCVPISNHLYFYWYRQILGQKVEFLVSFYNNEISEKSEIFDDQFSVERPDGSNFTLKIRSTKLEDSAMYFCASNAGDIRNEQFFGPGTRLTVL.